The next 19 T cell receptor beta chains were all read from a single sample in a study of cytomegalovirus exposure and HLA in healthy donors. PCR used 60 Vbeta primers and 13 Jbeta primers. Profiled with immunoSEQ multiplex PCR; TCRdb holds only in-frame clones, not every one. The data contain approximately 110,000 clones, 80% to 90% of them seen just once; the ten biggest clones take up roughly 0.99%. The sequenced sample was PBMCs. Receptors originate from a woman between 25 and 40 years old in good health and CMV-seronegative.

The chain couples TRBV18 to TRBJ1-6; 9 bases are shared with TRBD1. CDR3 length equals 16 residues. With 5 bases clipped from V and 5 bases from J, the junction kept 7 bases outside the gene matches. Germline V lookup: CDR1 KGHSH, CDR2 LQKENI. CDR3 in DNA: TGTGCCAGCTCATTCACAGGGGGCGCCAATAATTCACCCCTCCACTTT. Amino acid sequence: CASSFTGGANNSPLHF.

V and J are TRBV27 and TRBJ1-1; 11 bases agree with TRBD1. CDR3 length equals 15 residues. V dropped 4 bases and J dropped 1; count of bases not matched to a gene: 2. The germline gives CDR1 MNHEY, CDR2 SMNVEV (reference sequence). The CDR3, as DNA: TGTGCCAGCAGTTCCGGGACAGGGGGGAACACTGAAGCTTTCTTT. It translates to CASSSGTGGNTEAFF.

The chain is built from TRBV27 and TRBJ1-2; perhaps TRBD1 as D (6 bases). Trimming removed 4 bases at V and 7 bases at J, with 13 bases between. Germline V lookup: CDR1 MNHEY, CDR2 SMNVEV (reference sequence). This CDR3 has 13 residues. CDR3 bases: TGTGCCAGCAGTTCAACAGGGTTTACTGGCTACACCTTC. Translation: CASSSTGFTGYTF.

V and J are TRBV27 and TRBJ1-5, with D perhaps TRBD1 (5 bases). Germline V gives CDR1 MNHEY, CDR2 SMNVEV (reference sequence). This CDR3 is 13 amino acids long. Trimming took 3 bases from V and 6 from J, leaving 9 bases between them. The DNA for the CDR3 is TGTGCCAGCAGTTTGACAGCCGCTCAGCCCCAGCATTTT. Translated: CASSLTAAQPQHF.

This clone was seen only a few times. The V call is TRBV6-1, the J call TRBJ1-3; TRBD1 might be the D (6 bases). V was shortened by 4 bases and J by 2 bases, with 15 bases between the two germline ends. Germline CDR1 reads MNHNS; CDR2 reads SASEGT. The CDR3 is 16 residues long. DNA of the CDR3: TGTGCCAGCAGTGGACGAACAGGGTTCACTGGAAACACCATATATTTT. Translated: CASSGRTGFTGNTIYF.

The rearrangement uses TRBV2 and TRBJ1-2; D is possibly TRBD1 (5 bases). The germline V gene has CDR1 SNHLY and CDR2 FYNNEI. The CDR3 sequence is 13 residues long. With 3 bases removed from V and 8 bases from J, the gap between germline ends came to 13 bases. The CDR3 sequence is CASSDQGTYGYTF. The CDR3 DNA reads TGTGCCAGCAGTGATCAGGGAACCTACGGCTACACCTTC.

The V gene is TRBV5-1, the J gene TRBJ2-7; TRBD2 matches 9 bases. The CDR3 extends over 15 amino acids. V shed 1 base, J shed 2 bases, and the junction held 4 bases outside the gene matches. Germline V gives CDR1 SGHRS, CDR2 YFSETQ. CDR3 in DNA: TGCGCCAGCAGCTTGATGGCTAGCGGGGCCTACGAGCAGTACTTC. Translating gives CASSLMASGAYEQYF.

The V and J genes are TRBV7-8 and TRBJ2-7, with 9 bases lining up with TRBD2. CDR1 and CDR2 from the germline V gene are SGHVS and FQNEAQ. The CDR3 is made up of 16 amino acids. Germline trimming cut 1 base from V and 2 bases from J; bases unmatched to any gene: 6. CDR3 nucleotides: TGTGCCAGCAGCTTAGGAGCACTAGCGGGCCCCTACGAGCAGTACTTC. Its protein product is CASSLGALAGPYEQYF.

Here the CDR3 reads CASSYEGAAEAFF. The CDR3 region has the DNA TGTGCCAGCAGTTACGAGGGGGCGGCTGAAGCTTTCTTT. The chain employs TRBV6-5 and TRBJ1-1, with 7 bases aligning to TRBD1. The J segment lost 6 bases and the V segment lost 2 bases, leaving 3 bases of the junction unmatched. The CDR3 loop spans 13 amino acids. Germline values: CDR1 MNHEY, CDR2 SVGAGI.

This clone showed up just once. CDR3 sequence: CASGGTGAYEQYF. The CDR3 bases are TGTGCCAGCGGAGGGACAGGGGCCTACGAGCAGTACTTC. The rearrangement links TRBV11-2 to TRBJ2-7, with TRBD1 identical over 10 bases. J was trimmed by 2 bases and V by 8 bases; bases with no gene match: 3. The CDR3 totals 13 residues. The germline gives CDR1 SGHAT, CDR2 FQNNGV.

The chain couples TRBV6-1 to TRBJ1-1; maybe TRBD1 (5 bases). From germline, CDR1 is MNHNS and CDR2 SASEGT. The CDR3 is 15 amino acids. The V end was cut by 7 bases, the J end by 4 bases, with 19 bases between. CDR3 DNA: TGTGCCAGCAAATCAGGGCAAATGGGTGGCACTGAAGCTTTCTTT. This translates into CASKSGQMGGTEAFF.

The chain joins TRBV7-8 to TRBJ2-5; 9 bases agree with TRBD1. CDR3 size: 13 residues. With 6 bases clipped from V and 3 bases from J, the junction kept 2 bases outside the gene matches. CDR1 is SGHVS, CDR2 FQNEAQ, per germline. CDR3 in amino acids: CASRTGGEETQYF. The CDR3 bases are TGTGCCAGCAGGACAGGGGGGGAAGAGACCCAGTACTTC.

The chain carries TRBV2 and TRBJ2-3; D is ambiguous. Between the trimmed V and J ends, which lost 5 bases and 7 bases, there was a span of 13 bases. CDR1 is SNHLY and CDR2 is FYNNEI in the germline V gene. This CDR3 is built from 13 residues. In nucleotides, the CDR3 is TGTGCCAGCAGTCCTTTTCAGCGAAATACGCAGTATTTT. Its protein is CASSPFQRNTQYF.

This clone turned up a few times. The genes are TRBV4-1 and TRBJ2-5; D unclear. The CDR3 is made up of 13 amino acids. Germline-derived CDR1 and CDR2 are MGHRA and YSYEKL. V shed 1 base and J shed 5 bases, with 8 bases lying between them. The CDR3 reads CASSQVAVETQYF. The CDR3 DNA follows: TGCGCCAGCAGCCAAGTTGCGGTGGAGACCCAGTACTTC.

V and J are TRBV11-2 and TRBJ1-5; D may be TRBD1 (5 bases). Germline-derived CDR1 and CDR2 are SGHAT and FQNNGV. CDR3 length: 16 residues. V lost 5 bases, J lost 3 bases, and 17 bases lay in between. The CDR3: CASSPPHRLVNQPQHF. DNA of the CDR3: TGTGCCAGCAGCCCACCACACAGGTTGGTCAATCAGCCCCAGCATTTT.

The rearrangement joins TRBV7-3 to TRBJ1-1; D not certain. Germline values: CDR1 SGHTA, CDR2 FQGTGA. The CDR3 extends over 16 amino acids. V was clipped by 1 base and J by 5 bases, with 17 bases between them. The CDR3 DNA is TGTGCCAGCAGCTTAAGCCCACCGGGGAGGGAAACTGAAGCTTTCTTT. This sequence encodes CASSLSPPGRETEAFF. The variable domain in full, completed from reference TRBV7-3 and TRBJ1-1, reads GAGVSQTPSNKVTEKGKYVELRCDPISGHTALYWYRQSLGQGPEFLIYFQGTGAADDSGLPNDRFFAVRPEGSVSTLKIQRTERGDSAVYLCASSLSPPGRETEAFFGQGTRLTVV.

The rearrangement uses TRBV7-3 and TRBJ2-3; 7 nucleotides align to TRBD1. After removal of 5 bases from V and 2 bases from J, the junction contained 4 bases not matched to a gene. Per the germline V gene, CDR1 is SGHTA and CDR2 is FQGTGA. The CDR3 has 14 residues. In DNA form, the CDR3 reads TGTGCCAGCAGCCCGGACAGGAACACAGATACGCAGTATTTT. Encoded protein: CASSPDRNTDTQYF. The full variable domain, with the rest looked up from reference TRBV7-3 and TRBJ2-3, is GAGVSQTPSNKVTEKGKYVELRCDPISGHTALYWYRQSLGQGPEFLIYFQGTGAADDSGLPNDRFFAVRPEGSVSTLKIQRTERGDSAVYLCASSPDRNTDTQYFGPGTRLTVL.

This clone was counted only a few times. This chain connects TRBV5-4 to TRBJ2-5; possible D gene TRBD1, 6 bases. Per germline, CDR1 SGHNT and CDR2 YYREEE (reference sequence). The CDR3 extends over 13 amino acids. V lost 4 bases and J 4 bases, leaving 11 bases between the germline ends. CDR3 sequence (DNA): TGTGCCAGCAGCCCGTTACAGGGAGAGACCCAGTACTTC. Its translation: CASSPLQGETQYF. Full variable domain (rest looked up from reference TRBV5-4 and TRBJ2-5): ETGVTQSPTHLIKTRGQQVTLRCSSQSGHNTVSWYQQALGQGPQFIFQYYREEENGRGNFPPRFSGLQFPNYSSELNVNALELDDSALYLCASSPLQGETQYFGPGTRLLVL.

This clone was seen just once. This chain joins TRBV13 and TRBJ2-2, with a weak D call TRBD2 (6 bases). Trimming cost V 1 base and J 3 bases, with 12 bases left between them. Germline CDR1 is PRHDT and CDR2 is FYEKMQ (reference sequence). The CDR3 length is 16 residues. The CDR3 coding sequence is TGTGCCAGCAGCTTAGTAGCACTAGCCCACACCGGGGAGCTGTTTTTT. Translated, it gives CASSLVALAHTGELFF.